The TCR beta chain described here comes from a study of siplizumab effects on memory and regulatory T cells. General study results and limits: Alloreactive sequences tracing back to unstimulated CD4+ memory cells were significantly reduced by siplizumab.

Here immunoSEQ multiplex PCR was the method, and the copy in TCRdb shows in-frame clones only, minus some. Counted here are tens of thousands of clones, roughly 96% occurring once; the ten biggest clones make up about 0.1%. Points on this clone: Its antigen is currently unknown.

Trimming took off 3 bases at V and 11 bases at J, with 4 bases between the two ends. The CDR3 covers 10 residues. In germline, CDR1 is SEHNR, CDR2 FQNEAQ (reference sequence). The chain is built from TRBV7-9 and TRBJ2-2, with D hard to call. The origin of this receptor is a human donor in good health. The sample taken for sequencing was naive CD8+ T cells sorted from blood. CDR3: CASSFQELFF. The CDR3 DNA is TGTGCCAGCAGCTTTCAAGAGCTGTTTTTT.